This TCR beta chain was sequenced for a study of T cells in localized non-small cell lung cancer. Study-wide findings and caveats: An association was observed between higher blood T cell density and longer overall survival.

Germline CDR1 reads SGHRS; CDR2 reads YFSETQ. The CDR3 covers 12 residues. V lost 2 bases to trimming and J lost 9 bases; unmatched junction nucleotides: 2. The table came from immunoSEQ multiplex PCR; TCRdb's copy has only in-frame clones and leaves some out. Of 25,000 to 30,000 clones detected, approximately 90% appear once; the ten largest clones hold less than 3.5%. Concerning this clone itself: Its cognate antigen is unknown.

The TCR sequence derives from a woman aged 18-50 years with stage I lung adenocarcinoma. Source: peripheral blood, taken before any cancer treatment. The chain recombines TRBV5-1 with TRBJ2-1; TRBD1 matches 7 bases. The CDR3 sequence is CASSFGDSEQFF. In DNA form, the CDR3 reads TGCGCCAGCAGCTTTGGGGACAGTGAGCAGTTCTTC.